Following are 6 T cell receptor beta chains from one sample sequenced in a study of graft-versus-host responses after intestinal transplantation. These receptors have no identified antigens. This table comes from immunoSEQ multiplex PCR, and its TCRdb copy is limited to in-frame clones, with some not included. The table shows tens of thousands of clones, with about 89% occurring only once. The starting material was unstimulated CD8+ T cells sorted from spleen or lymph node cells, obtained before intestinal transplant. The receptor set was obtained from a human donor who received an intestinal transplant.

This rearrangement joins TRBV6-5 to TRBJ2-4; D is possibly TRBD2 (7 bases). CDR1 is MNHEY and CDR2 is SVGAGI in the germline V gene. The germline V and J ends were trimmed by 2 bases and 8 bases, with 13 bases remaining between them. The CDR3 has 14 amino acids. This chain's CDR3 is CASSYAGAGDIQYF. CDR3 DNA sequence: TGTGCCAGCAGTTACGCGGGGGCAGGGGACATTCAGTACTTC.

The chain joins TRBV13 to TRBJ2-7, with TRBD2 as a possible D gene (5 bases). Germline loops: CDR1 PRHDT, CDR2 FYEKMQ (reference sequence). This CDR3 spans 14 amino acids. Trimming removed 5 bases at V and 0 bases at J, with 11 bases between. The CDR3 loop reads CASSLPGISYEQYF. CDR3 nucleotide sequence: TGTGCCAGCAGCCTCCCCGGGATCTCCTACGAGCAGTACTTC. The full variable domain, its missing parts supplied by reference TRBV13 and TRBJ2-7, is AAGVIQSPRHLIKEKRETATLKCYPIPRHDTVYWYQQGPGQDPQFLISFYEKMQSDKGSIPDRFSAQQFSDYHSELNMSSLELGDSALYFCASSLPGISYEQYFGPGTRLTVT.

The chain has TRBV13 and TRBJ1-4; D not certain. Germline CDR1 is PRHDT and CDR2 is FYEKMQ (reference sequence). CDR3 length equals 13 residues. V lost 0 bases and J 7 bases, leaving 6 bases between the germline ends. The DNA of the CDR3 is TGTGCCAGCAGCTTAGGGGACTCTGAAAAACTGTTTTTT. This encodes CASSLGDSEKLFF.

The rearrangement links TRBV7-3 to TRBJ2-1; D is unresolved. CDR3 length: 12 residues. Germline assignment: CDR1 SGHTA and CDR2 FQGTGA. Deletions cut 5 bases from V and 10 bases from J, with 12 bases between. The CDR3 bases are TGTGCCAGCAGCCCAGACGCTGGGGAGCAGTTCTTC. As protein: CASSPDAGEQFF.

The V call is TRBV18, the J call TRBJ1-2, with D perhaps matching TRBD1 (6 bases). Germline V gene lookup returns CDR1 KGHSH and CDR2 LQKENI. V lost 2 bases and J lost 6, with 13 bases in between. The CDR3 has 14 amino acids. CDR3 in amino acids: CASSPSGASDGYTF. CDR3 coding DNA: TGTGCCAGCTCACCATCGGGGGCGAGCGATGGCTACACCTTC.

The genes are TRBV6-1 and TRBJ2-7, with no clear D. The V and J ends lost 0 bases and 2 bases respectively, with 11 bases between them. The CDR3 extends over 15 amino acids. Looked up from germline, CDR1 is MNHNS and CDR2 is SASEGT. The CDR3 sequence: CASSEAPGPPYEQYF. The CDR3 region has the DNA TGTGCCAGCAGTGAAGCGCCCGGACCTCCCTACGAGCAGTACTTC.